What follows is one T cell receptor (beta chain) and its context. The antigen it binds to is not known. Base qualities are missing; no much larger clone stands one base away. Each donor gave one peripheral blood draw, around 100 mL on average, collected into heparinised tubes. A BD FACSAria II was used to sort naive, central memory, regulatory and stem cell-like memory CD4+ T cells with a panel that included CD45RO, CCR7, CD25, CD127, CD95 and CD27. Every sorted population had a purity above 95%. PBMCs were separated immediately by Lymphoprep density gradient centrifugation and were stained directly, without being cultured. So that batch effects would be minimized, each experiment stained and sorted samples in pairs, pairing one healthy donor with one patient. The sample belongs to a study of beta chain features in type 1 diabetes (dated 2018 in TCRdb). Describing the broader study: Mean age, gender distribution, total cell number and subset yield did not differ between patients and healthy donors. Across all samples, fewer than 130 million sorted cells were examined, and cell number per subset correlated strongly with RNA yield. In the study, recently diagnosed type 1 diabetes patients and matched healthy donors were compared on the TCRB repertoires of their sorted circulating CD4+ T cell subsets. Regulatory and stem cell-like memory subsets were obtained from only 8 patients and about 8 healthy donors, while naive and central memory subsets were obtained from all 30 or so donors. Summary of the overall study and its limitations: Patients with type 1 diabetes made fewer insertions and deleted more nucleotides at VDJ recombination sites, implying thymic rearrangement abnormalities. Sequencing cDNA rather than genomic DNA could over-represent highly expressing activated cells, although activation and CD3 levels did not differ between groups. In all four CD4+ subsets, TCRB CDR3 length was moderately but significantly shorter in type 1 diabetes patients. PCR might favor shorter templates, but patient and control samples were amplified and corrected together, so any skew would affect both groups equally. Naive, central memory and regulatory TCRB repertoires appeared to be more similar among patients than among healthy donors. Because small numbers of individuals were included in the HLA sub-analyses, any influence of HLA type on TCRB rearrangement was left unresolved.

The High Capacity cDNA Reverse Transcription Kit was used to reverse transcribe all of the isolated RNA, meaning that expressed TCRB transcripts were what got sequenced. Deep immunoSEQ sequencing was performed on naive, central memory and regulatory T cell samples, with an average of about 3.57 million total reads per sample. After sorted cells were lysed in RLT buffer, RNA was extracted with DNase-treated RNeasy Micro or Mini kits, with the choice depending on cell number. Each cell subset was processed on its own to prevent cross-contamination, while patient and healthy donor samples were processed together. TCRB sequences were amplified from cDNA with the immunoSEQ multiplex PCR, producing 87-bp fragments spanning the CDR3 region. Amplicons were sequenced on the Illumina HiSeq platform. Concerning the study's data processing: PCR bias was computationally corrected using synthetic template baselines, reads within Hamming distance 2 were collapsed, and singletons that could not be merged were discarded. By aligning reads against IMGT, V, D and J genes, CDR3 length, and insertions or deletions at six rearrangement sites were assigned. Within each subset, clonotype counts were normalized to sorted cell number, and only after that were true diversity and Gini coefficients computed with the tcR R package. Repertoire sharing was quantified using the overlap coefficient calculated on TCRB nucleotide sequences. Out-of-frame TCRB sequences from naive cells were analyzed as a proxy for the pre-selection repertoire. TCRdb mirrors the immuneACCESS table, restricted to in-frame sequences. Some clones are absent from its copies; in checked studies, under half trace to an unresolved V gene, and the reason for the others is unknown. Clone size and V and J calls were adopted from that table, with D and trimming inferred from the DNA. The table for this sample lists hundreds of thousands of clones; 10% to 15% of them were counted only once. Of the sample, less than 0.025% falls within the top ten clones.

The CDR3 sequence holds 13 residues, the cysteine and phenylalanine included. The CDR3 DNA has 39 bases and is translated from base 1. Relative to germline, V is 5 bases shorter and J is 5 bases shorter, with 15 bases between their ends. The germline V gene sets CDR1 to SQVTM and CDR2 to ANQGSEA. This clonotype was obtained from a man between 18 and 35 years old with type 1 diabetes. The rearranged segments are TRBV29-1 and TRBJ1-2; a tentative D call is TRBD1 (6 bases match). The sample consisted of naive CD4+ T cells from blood. The label giving this sample's cell subset or site can be read as: true naive CD4+ T cells. The CDR3 corresponds to CSVSQGTDYGYTF. The DNA sequence reads TGCAGCGTTTCCCAGGGGACCGATTATGGCTACACCTTC.